This is a list of T cell receptor beta chains from one sample in a study of blood T cell repertoires in COVID-19. Measured with immunoSEQ multiplex PCR; TCRdb has only the in-frame clones, and not every one. Counted here are about 180,000 clones, about 81% occurring once; the ten biggest clones make up approximately 12%. The material sequenced was peripheral blood. Receptors originate from a woman at least 80 years old with COVID-19, enrolled during active disease. Each CDR3 is given with its conserved first and last residue. The order of the fields is CDR3 protein, J gene, V gene, clone size, D gene. The D gene is left open where the match is weak. A clone size is listed for some rows: how often the clone was seen (once, few, many), or a class if it is expanded.

CDR3aa: CASMSWNNRGTDTQYF; j_gene: TRBJ2-3; v_gene: TRBV2; abundance: -; d_gene: -
CDR3aa: CASSDVGLNEQYF; j_gene: TRBJ2-7; v_gene: TRBV2; abundance: -; d_gene: -
CDR3aa: CASRGLAGAPPSSYNEQFF; j_gene: TRBJ2-1; v_gene: TRBV19; abundance: -; d_gene: TRBD2
CDR3aa: CASSRRLSGRADTQYF; j_gene: TRBJ2-3; v_gene: TRBV5-4; abundance: -; d_gene: -
CDR3aa: CASRNRGGYTF; j_gene: TRBJ1-2; v_gene: TRBV6-5; abundance: -; d_gene: TRBD1
CDR3aa: CATSPGTYYNEQFF; j_gene: TRBJ2-1; v_gene: TRBV27; abundance: -; d_gene: -
CDR3aa: CASSLVLVWSGNTIYF; j_gene: TRBJ1-3; v_gene: TRBV5-8; abundance: -; d_gene: -
CDR3aa: CASSLGGADTQYF; j_gene: TRBJ2-3; v_gene: TRBV7-2; abundance: -; d_gene: -
CDR3aa: CASSYQRDYNEQFF; j_gene: TRBJ2-1; v_gene: TRBV6-5; abundance: -; d_gene: TRBD2
CDR3aa: CASSQAAGNQPQHF; j_gene: TRBJ1-5; v_gene: TRBV4-3; abundance: -; d_gene: -
CDR3aa: CSVQPTSGRADEQYF; j_gene: TRBJ2-7; v_gene: TRBV29-1; abundance: -; d_gene: TRBD2
CDR3aa: CASSLGGTSGITYEQYF; j_gene: TRBJ2-7; v_gene: TRBV5-1; abundance: -; d_gene: TRBD2
CDR3aa: CASSLLAGGGYNEQFF; j_gene: TRBJ2-1; v_gene: TRBV7-6; abundance: -; d_gene: TRBD2
CDR3aa: CASSLGEYGFAYNSPLHF; j_gene: TRBJ1-6; v_gene: TRBV11-2; abundance: -; d_gene: -
CDR3aa: CASSIGGGTYYGYTF; j_gene: TRBJ1-2; v_gene: TRBV19; abundance: -; d_gene: -
CDR3aa: CASSRGLAVNEQFF; j_gene: TRBJ2-1; v_gene: TRBV4-1; abundance: once; d_gene: TRBD2
CDR3aa: CASSPTGGVSYEQYF; j_gene: TRBJ2-7; v_gene: TRBV18; abundance: few; d_gene: -
CDR3aa: CASSKDSSTDTQYF; j_gene: TRBJ2-3; v_gene: TRBV7-9; abundance: few; d_gene: -
CDR3aa: CASSLRPAFHEQYF; j_gene: TRBJ2-7; v_gene: TRBV28; abundance: -; d_gene: -
CDR3aa: CASSPEGQDIGNTIYF; j_gene: TRBJ1-3; v_gene: TRBV18; abundance: once; d_gene: -
CDR3aa: CASSDQVNTGELFF; j_gene: TRBJ2-2; v_gene: TRBV2; abundance: -; d_gene: -
CDR3aa: CASRTGTGHADTQYF; j_gene: TRBJ2-3; v_gene: TRBV6-5; abundance: -; d_gene: TRBD1
CDR3aa: CASNVLGDSYNEQFF; j_gene: TRBJ2-1; v_gene: TRBV6-5; abundance: -; d_gene: -
CDR3aa: CSVTWDRGLRHTNTEAFF; j_gene: TRBJ1-1; v_gene: TRBV29-1; abundance: -; d_gene: TRBD1
CDR3aa: CASSRDYYNEQFF; j_gene: TRBJ2-1; v_gene: TRBV27; abundance: -; d_gene: TRBD2
CDR3aa: CASTQGQYRDFTF; j_gene: TRBJ1-2; v_gene: TRBV28; abundance: -; d_gene: -
CDR3aa: CASSFSGRDNEQFF; j_gene: TRBJ2-1; v_gene: TRBV7-2; abundance: -; d_gene: TRBD2
CDR3aa: CASSSGTSGRAGETQYF; j_gene: TRBJ2-5; v_gene: TRBV7-9; abundance: -; d_gene: TRBD2
CDR3aa: CASSQDAGLNEQFF; j_gene: TRBJ2-1; v_gene: TRBV4-1; abundance: -; d_gene: -
CDR3aa: CASRGGLQGYTF; j_gene: TRBJ1-2; v_gene: TRBV6-5; abundance: -; d_gene: -
CDR3aa: CASSLQGIPYEQYF; j_gene: TRBJ2-7; v_gene: TRBV18; abundance: -; d_gene: -
CDR3aa: CASSVLSSTEAFF; j_gene: TRBJ1-1; v_gene: TRBV9; abundance: -; d_gene: -
CDR3aa: CASSPSLSAYEQYF; j_gene: TRBJ2-7; v_gene: TRBV18; abundance: -; d_gene: -
CDR3aa: CASRRTVPAEKLFF; j_gene: TRBJ1-4; v_gene: TRBV2; abundance: -; d_gene: -
CDR3aa: CASSPLGLAEYNEQFF; j_gene: TRBJ2-1; v_gene: TRBV18; abundance: -; d_gene: TRBD2
CDR3aa: CASSPGGETQYF; j_gene: TRBJ2-5; v_gene: TRBV5-8; abundance: -; d_gene: -
CDR3aa: CASRRRGSNSPLHF; j_gene: TRBJ1-6; v_gene: TRBV19; abundance: -; d_gene: -
CDR3aa: CASSPTGVGTQYF; j_gene: TRBJ2-5; v_gene: TRBV11-2; abundance: -; d_gene: TRBD1
CDR3aa: CASSESTALNTGELFF; j_gene: TRBJ2-2; v_gene: TRBV10-2; abundance: -; d_gene: -
CDR3aa: CAISESDQPQHF; j_gene: TRBJ1-5; v_gene: TRBV10-3; abundance: -; d_gene: -
CDR3aa: CASSPATSVSYNEQFF; j_gene: TRBJ2-1; v_gene: TRBV7-2; abundance: -; d_gene: TRBD2
CDR3aa: CASSLQQETQYF; j_gene: TRBJ2-5; v_gene: TRBV5-1; abundance: few; d_gene: -
CDR3aa: CSVVTYQGKHYGYTF; j_gene: TRBJ1-2; v_gene: TRBV29-1; abundance: -; d_gene: -
CDR3aa: CASSSRTSGGQETQYF; j_gene: TRBJ2-5; v_gene: TRBV13; abundance: -; d_gene: TRBD2
CDR3aa: CASSPLSREVNEQYF; j_gene: TRBJ2-7; v_gene: TRBV7-8; abundance: -; d_gene: TRBD2
CDR3aa: CASSDSGFATDTQYF; j_gene: TRBJ2-3; v_gene: TRBV2; abundance: -; d_gene: -